This T cell receptor (beta chain) was sequenced in a study of T cell responses to AZD1222 COVID-19 vaccine (dated by TCRdb to the early 2020s). A note on the overall study: AZD1222 recipients given second doses at about 4 weeks or at about 12 weeks were pooled, since spike-specific TCR depth and breadth were not found to differ between the two schedules. A total of 233 trial participants underwent TCR sequencing, of whom about 210 had received two doses of AZD1222 and some 25 had received two doses of the MenACWY control vaccine. Trial participants were enrolled into age subgroups of 18-55, 56-69 and 70-plus years, which contained roughly 140, 27 and 60 TCR-sequenced participants, respectively.

What the study reported, not specific to this receptor: The whole spike protein was spanned by vaccine-associated CD4 TCRs, and dominant responses were seen in regions 160-218 and 743-854. Only five to seven AZD1222 recipients were SARS-CoV-2 seropositive at baseline, limiting conclusions about previously exposed vaccinees. Nearly half of unique spike-specific TCRs reportedly recognized epitopes outside regions mutated in the B.1.351 and B.1.1.7 variants. Because no day 14 peak-response samples were available, the repertoires could be characterized only after the peak T cell response. Most participants were white British and females outnumbered males, and the authors suggested that clonal diversity may have been underestimated. Spike-specific TCR breadth and depth rose significantly after two AZD1222 doses compared with day 0 and with MenACWY recipients. In the small 56-69-year group, the increase in depth fell short of significance, most likely because of low power.

Comments on this clone: Its antigen target is currently unknown. Per-base qualities were not stored, and no clone one base away is much larger.

The CDR3 regions of human TCRbeta chains were analyzed by immunosequencing. In the authors' own workflow: TCRs in the repertoires were compared against a reference library of SARS-CoV-2-specific TCRs that had been generated with the MIRA antigen-specificity platform. Breadth was defined as the fraction of unique TCRs that were SARS-CoV-2-associated, and depth was defined as the fraction of total T cells that were SARS-CoV-2-associated. Using the MIRA data, each spike-specific TCR was mapped to the spike region that the TCR reacts to and placed in a CD4 or CD8 class. Log10-transformed breadth and depth values were compared by one-way ANOVA with Sidak's multiple comparisons tests. The clones in this table, taken by TCRdb from immuneACCESS, are in-frame only. Not every clone is retained; where verified, under half of the shortfall comes from an unresolved V gene, and the cause of the rest is unknown. V and J calls and clone size are given by that table; D and trimming were obtained from the DNA. The sample profile shows about 150,000 clones; roughly nine tenths of them were found once. The top ten constitute more than 1.3% of the sample.

The time point label here, explained by the study, means: baseline before first vaccination. Vaccinee samples were obtained from the UK trials COV001 and COV002, which included a single-blind randomized controlled phase 2/3 trial of AZD1222 (ChAdOx1 nCoV-19) in healthy adults. For TCRbeta chain sequencing, PBMC samples from trial participants were taken at day 0 and at day 28 after the second dose. This sample comprised peripheral blood, obtained on day 0 of AZD1222 vaccination. The clonotype was recovered from an adult in good health.

The bases read TGTGCCAGCAGCTTGGACCGAGGGGAAAGTGATGCGAGGTACACCTTC. Its coded protein is CASSLDRGESDARYTF. The rearranged segments are TRBV7-9 and TRBJ1-2, and the D gene may be TRBD1, 5 bases matching. Its CDR3 holds 16 amino acids, cysteine through phenylalanine. The read is trimmed to its CDR3 DNA, 48 bases read in frame from base 1. CDR1 and CDR2 are drawn from the germline V gene (reference sequence): SEHNR, FQNEAQ. V loses 3 bases, J loses 11 bases, and the germline ends lie 25 bases apart.